These T cell receptor beta chains were read from a single sample in a study of T cell repertoires in cytomegalovirus infection. MiXCR, run by TCRdb on the reads, gives a single entry per CDR3 protein. The sample has around 300,000 distinct CDR3 sequences; about 25% are singletons. Sequences were obtained from PBMCs. These receptors originate from a human donor in good health (CMV status not recorded). Some clones in this sample may be carry-over from other donors' samples. CDR3s include the opening cysteine and the closing phenylalanine or tryptophan. D genes are given only for firm matches.

v_call d_call cdr3_aa
TRBV28 - CASSLPMRGRTYEQYF
TRBV4-1 TRBD1 CASSQPGQYQETQYF
TRBV24-1 - CATSDSRGYPSYEQYF
TRBV30 - CAWSVRDSPLHF
TRBV29-1 - CSAKRGSGEKLFF
TRBV12-3/TRBV12-4 - CASSFGGALRGANVLTF
TRBV5-4 - CASSGTGSGNEQFF
TRBV20-1 - CSATVDGTYEQYF
TRBV6-2/TRBV6-3 - CASRQQGRANTGELFF
TRBV6-1 - CASSLHSLYGYTF
TRBV15 - CATSKDRLLLYGYTF
TRBV7-2 TRBD1 CASSLGAGQGSGTGYGYTF
TRBV5-4 - CASSLDRTQYF
TRBV24-1 TRBD2 CATSDLAGPNEQFF
TRBV2 - CASSEETSPGTQYF
TRBV20-1 - CSAPGGFEGANVLTF
TRBV11-3 - CASSPPLTQETQYF
TRBV11-2 TRBD2 CASSFSLAGGDTQYF
TRBV29-1 - CSSLGYMNTEAFF
TRBV29-1 - CSVPRQVFQETQYF
TRBV6-2/TRBV6-3 TRBD1 CASWTGWTYEQYF
TRBV6-9 - CASSYGYGELFF
TRBV5-1 - CASSLTVVGANVLTF